Included here is one T cell receptor beta chain sequence, with context. The sample originates from a study of T cells expressing NK-cell markers. In the study overall: Repertoire data for TCR beta were derived from sorted T cells (CD3+CD56+NKG2C+, CD3+CD56+NKG2C- and CD3+CD56-NKG2C+).

The CDR3 length is 17 residues. From its re-call of the 5' RACE reads, TCRdb lists each CDR3 protein once, without DNA. Recorded for this sample: about 550,000 distinct CDR3 sequences. The clonotype originates from a man younger than 30 in good health. V gene TRBV12-3 or TRBV12-4 combines with J gene TRBJ1-4. Specimen: blood T cells: a sorted CD56 or NKG2C T cell subset, CD4+ or CD8+ T cells, or bulk PBMC T cells (not recorded which). Here the CDR3 reads CASSLALGFGLNEKLFF.